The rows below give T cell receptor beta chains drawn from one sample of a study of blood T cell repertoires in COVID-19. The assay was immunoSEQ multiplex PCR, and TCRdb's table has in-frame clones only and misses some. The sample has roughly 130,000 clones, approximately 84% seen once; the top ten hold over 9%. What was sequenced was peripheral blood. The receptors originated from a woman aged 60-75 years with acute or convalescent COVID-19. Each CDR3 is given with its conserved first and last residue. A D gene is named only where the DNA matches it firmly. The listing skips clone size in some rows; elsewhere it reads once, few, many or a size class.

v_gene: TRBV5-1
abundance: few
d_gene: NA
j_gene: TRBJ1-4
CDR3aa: CASSSGQRGSTNEKLFF
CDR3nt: TGCGCCAGCAGTTCGGGACAAAGAGGGTCGACTAATGAAAAACTGTTTTTT

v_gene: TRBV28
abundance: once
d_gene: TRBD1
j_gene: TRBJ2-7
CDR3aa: CASSLPGTGVDEQYF
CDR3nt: TGTGCCAGCAGTTTACCCGGGACAGGGGTCGACGAGCAGTACTTC

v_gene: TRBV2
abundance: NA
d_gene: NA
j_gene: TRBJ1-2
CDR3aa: CASSERRYNYGYTF
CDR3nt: TGTGCCAGCAGTGAAAGGAGGTATAACTATGGCTACACCTTC

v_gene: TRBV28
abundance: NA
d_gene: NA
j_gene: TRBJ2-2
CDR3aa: CASSFLNTNTGELFF
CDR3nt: TGTGCCAGCAGTTTCCTGAACACAAACACCGGGGAGCTGTTTTTT

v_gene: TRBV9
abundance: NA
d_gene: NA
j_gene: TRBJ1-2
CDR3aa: CASSVAVAGNGYTF
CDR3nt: TGTGCCAGCAGCGTAGCAGTTGCAGGGAATGGCTACACCTTC

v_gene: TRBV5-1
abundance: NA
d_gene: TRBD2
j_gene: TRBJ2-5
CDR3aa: CASSLSSGGREETQYF
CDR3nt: TGCGCCAGCAGCTTGAGTAGCGGGGGCAGGGAAGAGACCCAGTACTTC

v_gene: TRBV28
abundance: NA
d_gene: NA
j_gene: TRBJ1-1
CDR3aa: CATLYRAGRDAFF
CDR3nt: TGTGCCACCCTCTACCGGGCAGGGAGGGATGCTTTCTTT

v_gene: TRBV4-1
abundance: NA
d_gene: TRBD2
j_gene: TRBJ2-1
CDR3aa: CASSLSGGAPNEQFF
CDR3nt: TGCGCCAGCAGCCTCAGCGGGGGGGCTCCCAATGAGCAGTTCTTC

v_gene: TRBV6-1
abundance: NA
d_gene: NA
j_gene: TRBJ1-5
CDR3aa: CASSEVGGTTNQPQHF
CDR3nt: TGTGCCAGCAGTGAAGTGGGAGGGACGACAAATCAGCCCCAGCATTTT

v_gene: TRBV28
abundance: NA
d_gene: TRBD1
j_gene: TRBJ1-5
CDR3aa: CASSSLGQGGGSQPQHF
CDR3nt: TGTGCCAGCAGTTCCCTAGGACAGGGTGGGGGTAGTCAGCCCCAGCATTTT